Listed here are 22 T cell receptor beta chains from one sample, sequenced in a study of blood T cells in healthy people across ages (dated by TCRdb to between 2015 and 2016). Libraries were made using 5' RACE. The listed sequencing device is Illumina HiSeq 2500. A second 7 to 11 cycle PCR used a sample-barcoded 5' primer and a J-beta primer mix. TCRdb reprocessed the public reads (quality trimming at Q25 with fastp, clone calling with MiXCR) and kept in-frame beta chains. Records with the same CDR3 protein are collapsed into one entry carrying the most frequent genes and DNA. The sample table lists fewer than 900,000 distinct CDR3 sequences, around 46% of them with a count of one. The ten top clones hold less than 25% of the sample. The sequenced sample consisted of blood. These receptors all stem from a woman between 55 and 75 years old in good health.

The chain links TRBV9 to TRBJ2-7; TRBD2 matches at 13 bases. Germline CDR1 and CDR2: SGDLS and YYNGEE. Losses at the gene ends were 0 bases for V and 7 bases for J; bases not matched to a gene: 10. There are 17 residues in the CDR3. The chain's CDR3 is CASSVGLAGGGSGEQYF. As DNA, the CDR3 is TGTGCCAGCAGCGTAGGACTAGCGGGGGGCGGGAGCGGAGAGCAGTACTTC.

V usage is TRBV12-3 or TRBV12-4 and J usage is TRBJ1-5; no definite D call. This CDR3 has 14 amino acids. V was clipped by 3 bases and J by 2 bases, with 8 bases between them. In nucleotides, the CDR3 is TGTGCCAGCAGTTTGGGGATAGGCAATCAGCCCCAGCATTTT. The encoded protein is CASSLGIGNQPQHF.

This clonotype appeared a few times. The V call is TRBV28, the J call TRBJ1-4; TRBD1 matches at 8 bases. The CDR3 sequence is 15 residues long. Trimming removed 7 bases from V and 8 bases from J; junction bases left unmatched: 12. CDR1 is MDHEN and CDR2 is SYDVKM in the germline V gene. The CDR3 here is CASTFSRGLEEKLFF. The DNA of the CDR3 is TGTGCCAGCACCTTCAGCAGGGGGCTAGAGGAAAAACTGTTTTTT. The full variable domain, rest sourced from reference TRBV28 and TRBJ1-4, is DVKVTQSSRYLVKRTGEKVFLECVQDMDHENMFWYRQDPGLGLRLIYFSYDVKMKEKGDIPEGYSVSREKKERFSLILESASTNQTSMYLCASTFSRGLEEKLFFGSGTQLSVL.

Points on this clonotype: An end of the junction differs from the germline gene, which may be a read error. This chain connects TRBV5-6 to TRBJ2-7; the D gene is possibly TRBD1 (5 bases). The tail of the sequence fits TRBJ2-5 better, so the J call may be wrong. The CDR3 has 14 residues. The germline CDR1 and CDR2 sequences are SGHDT and YYEEEE. The CDR3 sequence: CAGSLVQGKETQYF. The CDR3 DNA sequence: TGTGCCGGCAGCTTGGTGCAGGGAAAAGAGACCCAGTACTTC.

This clonotype showed up just a few times. The chain is built from TRBV12-3 or TRBV12-4 and TRBJ2-5; D might be TRBD2 (6 bases). The V end lost 7 bases, the J end lost 5 bases, and 14 bases lay between the germline ends. The CDR3 covers 13 residues. The DNA for the CDR3 is TGTGCCAGCACCGCGGGATACGGGGAGACCCAGTACTTC. Its translation: CASTAGYGETQYF.

This clonotype was counted between two and nine times. The gene calls are TRBV19 and TRBJ2-6; a weak D match, TRBD2 (6 bases). The V gene's germline CDR1 is LNHDA and CDR2 SQIVND (reference sequence). The CDR3 has 16 amino acids. Trimming removed 7 bases at V and 0 bases at J, with 13 bases between. The chain's CDR3 is CASNPRGTSGANVLTF. The DNA for the CDR3 is TGTGCCAGTAACCCACGGGGGACCTCTGGGGCCAACGTCCTGACTTTC.

This clonotype was counted at least ten times. The chain has TRBV5-1 and TRBJ2-5; D is possibly TRBD2 (6 bases). The germline V gene has CDR1 SGHRS and CDR2 YFSETQ. The CDR3 extends over 16 amino acids. The V gene lost 3 bases and the J gene lost 3 bases, with 18 bases spanning the gap. In DNA form, the CDR3 reads TGCGCCAGCAGCTACGGCAGGGCCGGAGGGGAAGAGACCCAGTACTTC. Translated: CASSYGRAGGEETQYF.

This clonotype came up many times. This chain uses TRBV10-3 with TRBJ2-5, with 8 nucleotides matching TRBD2. The V segment lost 3 bases and the J segment 5 bases; nucleotides outside the gene matches: 5. The CDR3 length is 14 residues. Per germline, CDR1 ENHRY and CDR2 SYGVKD. The CDR3 DNA reads as TGTGCCATCAGTGACGGAGCGGGAGTGGAGACCCAGTACTTC. Translating it yields CAISDGAGVETQYF.

As concerns this clonotype: The CDR3 does not end in the conserved phenylalanine or tryptophan, so this is likely a read error. The chain is built from TRBV5-1 and TRBJ2-1; D gene ambiguous. This CDR3 spans 11 amino acids. CDR1 is SGHRS and CDR2 is YFSETQ in the germline V gene. Trimming stripped 1 base from V and 10 bases from J, with 6 bases between. CDR3 in DNA: TGCGCCAGCAGCTTGAGTGGAGAGCAGTTCTTA. It is translated as CASSLSGEQFL.

This clonotype was observed many times. The chain carries TRBV7-9 and TRBJ2-1; 9 bases agree with TRBD2. The CDR3 is made up of 16 amino acids. V lost 5 bases to trimming and J lost 9 bases; unmatched junction nucleotides: 14. Germline V gene sequence: CDR1 SEHNR, CDR2 FQNEAQ (reference sequence). CDR3 loop: CASSAPGLATPREQFF. CDR3 bases: TGTGCCAGCAGCGCACCGGGACTAGCAACCCCCCGTGAGCAGTTCTTC. The full variable domain, rest sourced from reference TRBV7-9 and TRBJ2-1, is DTGVSQNPRHKITKRGQNVTFRCDPISEHNRLYWYRQTLGQGPEFLTYFQNEAQLEKSRLLSDRFSAERPKGSFSTLEIQRTEQGDSAMYLCASSAPGLATPREQFFGPGTRLTVL.

This chain connects TRBV5-5 to TRBJ2-7; the match to TRBD2 covers 8 bases. The CDR3 is made up of 14 amino acids. V lost 3 bases to trimming and J lost 3 bases; unmatched junction nucleotides: 5. In germline, CDR1 is SGHKS, CDR2 YYEKEE (reference sequence). CDR3 loop: CASSSRGGLYEQYF. The CDR3 DNA is TGTGCCAGCAGCTCACGCGGGGGGCTCTACGAGCAGTACTTC.

The chain joins TRBV20-1 to TRBJ1-4, with TRBD1 matching over 9 bases. With V trimmed by 3 bases and J by 8 bases, 4 bases remained unmatched. The CDR3 is 13 amino acids. Germline V gives CDR1 DFQATT, CDR2 SNEGSKA (reference sequence). This CDR3 is CSARGQGEEKLFF. The CDR3 DNA reads TGCAGTGCTAGGGGACAGGGAGAAGAAAAACTGTTTTTT.

V and J are TRBV12-3 or TRBV12-4 and TRBJ1-6; D remains unclear. CDR3 length: 16 amino acids. The V and J ends lost 0 bases and 6 bases respectively, with 12 bases between them. The DNA for the CDR3 is TGTGCCAGCAGTTTAGCTCCCGACCACACTAATTCACCCCTCCACTTT. Its translation is CASSLAPDHTNSPLHF.

This clonotype was observed a few times. The CDR3 nucleotides read TGCAGTGCCGAATGGGGGGGGAAGGCCTCCTACGAGCAGTACTTC. Protein: CSAEWGGKASYEQYF. The chain couples TRBV20-1 to TRBJ2-7, with 7 bases identical to TRBD2. Looked up from germline, CDR1 is DFQATT and CDR2 is SNEGSKA (reference sequence). CDR3 length equals 15 residues. The J segment lost 0 bases and the V segment lost 6 bases, leaving 11 bases of the junction unmatched.

The chain is built from TRBV4-3 and TRBJ1-5, with 10 positions matching TRBD1. CDR1 LGHNA and CDR2 YSLEER come from the germline V gene. The ends lost 1 base at V and 10 bases at J; junction bases unmatched: 10. The CDR3 consists of 16 residues. The CDR3 nucleotides read TGCGCCAGCAGCCAAGTTTCCGGACAGGGGGAAGGACCCCAGCATTTT. It specifies CASSQVSGQGEGPQHF.

V and J are TRBV13 and TRBJ2-1; D unresolved. CDR3 length: 15 amino acids. V was pared by 0 bases and J by 8 bases, with 14 bases between. Germline CDR1 and CDR2: PRHDT and FYEKMQ (reference sequence). The CDR3 reads CASSLGLLRAHEQFF. The CDR3 DNA reads TGTGCCAGCAGCTTAGGCCTACTGAGAGCCCATGAGCAGTTCTTC.

The chain joins TRBV27 to TRBJ2-2, with D possibly TRBD2 on 5 matching bases. Deletions cut 8 bases from V and 3 bases from J, with 16 bases between. The CDR3 has 15 residues. CDR1 and CDR2 from the germline V gene are MNHEY and SMNVEV (reference sequence). CDR3 sequence reads: CASASPPVDTGELFF. The CDR3 DNA reads TGTGCCAGCGCTAGCCCCCCCGTGGACACCGGGGAGCTGTTTTTT.

The table lists this clonotype with a few counts. The J gene is TRBJ2-3, the V gene TRBV20-1, with 7 positions matching TRBD2. CDR3 length equals 11 residues. Unmatched junction bases numbered 7, after V lost 5 bases and J lost 11 bases. Germline V lookup: CDR1 DFQATT, CDR2 SNEGSKA (reference sequence). CDR3 residues: CSARDYLEQYF. The DNA of the CDR3 is TGCAGTGCTCGGGACTACCTTGAGCAGTATTTT.

J is TRBJ2-3 and V is TRBV12-3 or TRBV12-4, with TRBD2 matching over 8 bases. With V trimmed by 5 bases and J by 11 bases, 18 bases remained unmatched. This CDR3 comprises 16 residues. CDR3 protein: CASSPWSGGQQLRQYF. As DNA, the CDR3 is TGTGCCAGCAGTCCCTGGAGCGGGGGCCAGCAGTTAAGGCAGTATTTT.

This clonotype appeared a few times. This rearrangement joins TRBV7-2 to TRBJ2-1; the match to TRBD1 covers 7 bases. The CDR3 sequence is 15 residues long. Germline V gene lookup returns CDR1 SGHTA and CDR2 FQGNSA. J was trimmed by 6 bases and V by 4 bases; bases with no gene match: 9. The CDR3 is CASSSPGWDSNEQFF. Here the CDR3 DNA reads TGTGCCAGCAGCTCGCCCGGCTGGGACAGCAATGAGCAGTTCTTC.

This chain joins TRBV6-2 or TRBV6-3 and TRBJ2-2; tentative D call: TRBD1 (6 bases). CDR1 and CDR2 (germline): MNHEY, SVGEGT. The CDR3 loop spans 15 amino acids. V lost 6 bases to trimming and J lost 7 bases, with 18 bases between them. CDR3 loop: CASSPTGPRSGELFF. The CDR3 bases are TGTGCCAGCAGCCCTACAGGGCCTCGGAGCGGGGAGCTGTTTTTT.

This sequence joins TRBV7-3 and TRBJ2-3, with TRBD2 matching over 13 bases. V lost 4 bases and J lost 6; bases outside the gene matches: 7. The CDR3 runs to 16 residues. Germline CDR1 is SGHTA and CDR2 is FQGTGA. DNA of the CDR3: TGTGCCAGCAGCTCAACTAGCGGGAGGGTTGGGGATACGCAGTATTTT. As protein: CASSSTSGRVGDTQYF. The whole variable domain, remainder taken from reference TRBV7-3 and TRBJ2-3, is GAGVSQTPSNKVTEKGKYVELRCDPISGHTALYWYRQSLGQGPEFLIYFQGTGAADDSGLPNDRFFAVRPEGSVSTLKIQRTERGDSAVYLCASSSTSGRVGDTQYFGPGTRLTVL.